The 5 T cell receptor beta chains below come from one sample, sequenced in a study of shared clonotypes between healthy human individuals. Clones were read by immunoSEQ multiplex PCR, and TCRdb kept only the in-frame ones, dropping some. Found here are about 1 million clones, approximately 72% of them singletons; the top ten hold about 1.5%. The material sequenced was memory CD4+ T cells sorted from blood. The sample's subset: CD45RA-negative fraction. The receptors were gathered from a man aged 18-30 years in good health.

The chain links TRBV25-1 to TRBJ2-7; D is unresolved. Per the germline V gene, CDR1 is MGHDK and CDR2 is SYGVNS. The length of the CDR3 is 14 residues. The ends were cut back, 6 bases at V and 3 bases at J, with 15 bases in the middle. DNA for the CDR3: TGTGCCAGCAGCGGACCTACCTGGGGCTACGAGCAGTACTTC. Protein sequence: CASSGPTWGYEQYF.

This clone was seen a handful of times. J is TRBJ2-2 and V is TRBV9; possible D gene TRBD1, 6 bases. V was pared by 3 bases and J by 7 bases, with 10 bases between. This CDR3 has 13 residues. From germline, CDR1 is SGDLS and CDR2 YYNGEE. This chain's CDR3 is CASSGGLVGELFF. Written as DNA, the CDR3 is TGTGCCAGCAGCGGGGGGCTTGTCGGGGAGCTGTTTTTT.

The table lists this clone with a few counts. This chain uses TRBV7-8 with TRBJ2-7; 9 bases are a match to TRBD1. The CDR3 covers 15 residues. The germline gives CDR1 SGHVS, CDR2 FQNEAQ. V shed 5 bases and J 3 bases; nucleotides not matched to a gene: 8. CDR3: CASSPPGQGFYEQYF. CDR3 DNA sequence: TGTGCCAGCAGCCCACCGGGACAGGGATTCTACGAGCAGTACTTC.

V is TRBV4-3 and J is TRBJ2-5, with 8 bases that match TRBD2. Germline V gene data show CDR1 as LGHNA and CDR2 as YSLEER. V trimming: 1 base; J trimming: 3 bases; junction bases outside the gene matches: 4. This CDR3 has 15 residues. The CDR3 sequence: CASSQGGRIEETQYF. The DNA of the CDR3 is TGCGCCAGCAGCCAAGGCGGGAGGATAGAAGAGACCCAGTACTTC.

This clone was seen only once. This sequence joins TRBV5-6 and TRBJ2-5; 9 positions match TRBD2. In germline, CDR1 is SGHDT, CDR2 YYEEEE. The CDR3 contains 16 residues. J gave up 4 bases and V 2 bases, and 9 bases lay outside the gene matches. DNA for the CDR3: TGTGCCAGCAGCTTCGCGGGGGGGCGGTTCGGAGAGACCCAGTACTTC. Encoded protein: CASSFAGGRFGETQYF.